This entry lists 11 T cell receptor beta chains sequenced from one sample in a study of blood T cell repertoires in COVID-19. The table came from immunoSEQ multiplex PCR; TCRdb's copy has only in-frame clones and leaves some out. The sample holds 150,000 to 200,000 clones, approximately 91% seen once. The source material was peripheral blood. The receptor source for this set is a man aged 35-49 years with acute or convalescent COVID-19.

This chain uses TRBV6-1 with TRBJ1-3; 9 bases are a match to TRBD1. The CDR3 totals 16 residues. V lost 4 bases, J lost 0 bases, and 4 bases stayed unmatched. Germline V gives CDR1 MNHNS, CDR2 SASEGT. CDR3 sequence (DNA): TGTGCCAGCAGTGTAACAGGGGGCTTCTCTGGAAACACCATATATTTT. This encodes CASSVTGGFSGNTIYF.

The chain has TRBV6-4 and TRBJ1-6; D is possibly TRBD1 (5 bases). CDR3 length: 16 amino acids. CDR1 is MRHNA and CDR2 is SNTAGT in the germline V gene. Trimming took off 8 bases at V and 9 bases at J, with 23 bases between the two ends. The CDR3 nucleotides read TGTGCCAGCCCAGTGGTGCCAATGGGGCTAGGTTCACCCCTCCACTTT. This codes for CASPVVPMGLGSPLHF.

The chain couples TRBV7-8 to TRBJ2-2; weak D call: TRBD1 (5 bases). Germline values: CDR1 SGHVS, CDR2 FQNEAQ. V was pared by 5 bases and J by 3 bases, with 10 bases between. The CDR3 runs 14 residues. The CDR3 bases are TGTGCCAGCAGCCAAGGGGCGGACACCGGGGAGCTGTTTTTT. It yields the protein CASSQGADTGELFF.

CDR3 amino acids: CASIHEANTEAFF. In DNA, the CDR3 is TGTGCCAGCATACACGAGGCGAACACTGAAGCTTTCTTT. This rearrangement joins TRBV11-2 to TRBJ1-1; D is ambiguous. Trimming took off 7 bases at V and 1 base at J, with 10 bases between the two ends. CDR1 is SGHAT and CDR2 is FQNNGV in the germline V gene. The CDR3 is 13 amino acids.

The chain has TRBV2 and TRBJ2-3, with 11 nucleotides matching TRBD2. V shed 6 bases and J 2 bases; nucleotides not matched to a gene: 13. Germline CDR1 SNHLY, CDR2 FYNNEI. The CDR3 runs to 18 residues. The CDR3 is CASSVTAPSGGNTDTQYF. The CDR3 region has the DNA TGTGCCAGCAGCGTAACCGCCCCTAGCGGGGGGAACACAGATACGCAGTATTTT.

The chain uses TRBV28 and TRBJ1-2, with a weak D call TRBD1 (6 bases). There are 16 residues in the CDR3. Trimming took off 6 bases at V and 4 bases at J, with 21 bases between the two ends. Germline V CDR1 and CDR2: MDHEN, SYDVKM. The CDR3 spells CASSRYPGESFYGYTF. The CDR3 DNA follows: TGTGCCAGCAGCAGATACCCAGGGGAATCATTCTATGGCTACACCTTC.

V is TRBV30 and J is TRBJ2-7, with D perhaps matching TRBD1 (5 bases). There are 12 residues in the CDR3. Germline loops: CDR1 GTSNPN, CDR2 SVGIG (reference sequence). In DNA, the CDR3 is TGTAGTTTTGGGGCTTCCTCCTACGAGCAGTACTTC. This gives the protein CSFGASSYEQYF. Based on the CDR3 plus reference TRBV30 and TRBJ2-7, the full variable domain is SQTIHQWPATLVQPVGSPLSLECTVEGTSNPNLYWYRQAAGRGLQLLFYSVGIGQISSEVPQNLSASRPQDRQFILSSKKLLLSDSGFYLCSFGASSYEQYFGPGTRLTVT.

The rearrangement joins TRBV5-5 to TRBJ2-7, with D tentatively TRBD1 (5 bases). The germline V gene has CDR1 SGHKS and CDR2 YYEKEE (reference sequence). V gave up 4 bases and J gave up 3 bases, with 14 bases separating them. CDR3 size: 14 residues. CDR3 bases: TGTGCCAGCAGCAGATTAATAGGGGTCTACGAGCAGTACTTC. It yields the protein CASSRLIGVYEQYF.

The CDR3 DNA reads TGTGCCAGCAGCTTGGGGGCCCGAAGAGTCCGGTTCGAAAATCAGCCCCAGCATTTT. Residues: CASSLGARRVRFENQPQHF. The chain uses TRBV5-4 and TRBJ1-5; no clear D. Trimming took 0 bases from V and 4 from J, leaving 23 bases between them. The CDR3 contains 19 residues. Germline V gives CDR1 SGHNT, CDR2 YYREEE (reference sequence).

This chain connects TRBV5-1 to TRBJ1-5; D is undetermined. The germline gives CDR1 SGHRS, CDR2 YFSETQ. V was clipped by 0 bases and J by 0 bases, with 7 bases between them. The CDR3 sequence is 15 residues long. The CDR3 spells CASSLGRNSNQPQHF. DNA for the CDR3: TGCGCCAGCAGCTTGGGCAGGAATAGCAATCAGCCCCAGCATTTT.

The V gene is TRBV11-2, the J gene TRBJ2-7, with 10 bases lining up with TRBD1. V was clipped by 5 bases and J by 2 bases; unmatched bases: 9. Germline CDR1 and CDR2: SGHAT and FQNNGV. The CDR3 spans 16 residues. CDR3 in DNA: TGTGCCAGCAGCCACCTCCGGGACAGGGGCCCCTACGAGCAGTACTTC. Protein product: CASSHLRDRGPYEQYF. Full variable domain (remainder filled in from reference TRBV11-2 and TRBJ2-7): EAGVAQSPRYKIIEKRQSVAFWCNPISGHATLYWYQQILGQGPKLLIQFQNNGVVDDSQLPKDRFSAERLKGVDSTLKIQPAKLEDSAVYLCASSHLRDRGPYEQYFGPGTRLTVT.